This TCR beta chain came from a study of blood T cell repertoires in COVID-19. TCRdb's copy holds only in-frame clones and misses some; the assay was immunoSEQ multiplex PCR. The data hold about 330,000 clones, with around nine tenths observed a single time. The V gene's germline CDR1 is LNHNV and CDR2 YYDKDF (reference sequence). V lost 5 bases to trimming and J lost 11 bases; unmatched junction nucleotides: 6. The CDR3 sequence is 12 residues long. Residents of 20 to 25 US areas, aged roughly 18 to 89 years, made up the participants. Two negative PCRs, clearance, or symptom resolution had been documented for recovered Cohort 3 donors.

The material sequenced was PBMCs or T cells enriched from blood (not recorded which). The chain combines TRBV15 with TRBJ1-1, with TRBD1 matching over 9 bases. This TCR derives from a young man who had recovered from COVID-19. This CDR3 reads CATSGTGKDAFF. CDR3 in DNA: TGTGCCACCAGCGGGACAGGGAAGGATGCTTTCTTT.